The entry below describes one T cell receptor (beta chain). These data belong to a study of blood T cell repertoires in COVID-19. The CDR3 has 16 residues. Germline V gene data show CDR1 as SNHLY and CDR2 as FYNNEI. Losses at the gene ends were 5 bases for V and 1 base for J; bases not matched to a gene: 2. Measured with immunoSEQ multiplex PCR; TCRdb has only the in-frame clones, and not every one. This table has over 200,000 clones, around 80% appearing once. This chain joins TRBV2 and TRBJ1-6, with 10 bases that match TRBD1. The source of this sequence is a man aged 80 or over with acute or convalescent COVID-19. The sequenced sample consisted of peripheral blood. CDR3 sequence (DNA): TGTGCCAGCAGTCCGGGACAGGGGTCCTATAATTCACCCCTCCACTTT. Translation gives CASSPGQGSYNSPLHF.